What follows are 5 T cell receptor beta chains derived from one specimen sequenced in a study of CD8 T cells in ankylosing spondylitis. MiXCR was run by TCRdb on the 5' RACE reads, yielding one entry per CDR3 protein. The repertoire holds 150,000 to 200,000 distinct CDR3 sequences, with around a sixth as singletons. Sequenced: blood, either unsorted or a sorted T cell fraction (not recorded which). These receptor sequences come from a male donor aged 10-29 years with ankylosing spondylitis or in good health (not recorded which).

This clonotype was observed at least ten times. CDR3 sequence: CASSFSKGTGELFF. The CDR3 DNA is TGTGCCAGCAGCTTTAGTAAAGGGACCGGGGAGCTGTTTTTT. This rearrangement joins TRBV7-2 to TRBJ2-2; D not certain. Between the trimmed V and J ends, which lost 3 bases and 5 bases, there was a span of 10 bases. The CDR3 extends over 14 amino acids. Germline-derived CDR1 and CDR2 are SGHTA and FQGNSA.

This clonotype was counted at least ten times. The chain combines TRBV7-9 with TRBJ2-1; 9 bases fit TRBD2. With V trimmed by 2 bases and J by 6 bases, 8 bases remained unmatched. The CDR3 runs to 16 residues. Germline values: CDR1 SEHNR, CDR2 FQNEAQ (reference sequence). CDR3 nucleotide sequence: TGTGCCAGCAGCTTACTCGCGGGAGGGGCCGCCAATGAGCAGTTCTTC. It yields the protein CASSLLAGGAANEQFF.

The sample holds a few counts of this clonotype. The genes are TRBV25-1 and TRBJ2-5, with TRBD2 matching over 9 bases. V was clipped by 5 bases and J by 5 bases; unmatched bases: 3. The V gene's germline CDR1 is MGHDK and CDR2 SYGVNS. This CDR3 is built from 13 residues. CDR3 DNA: TGTGCCAGCAGTCCAGCGGGAGGTGAGACCCAGTACTTC. Protein product: CASSPAGGETQYF.

The J gene is TRBJ1-4, the V gene TRBV5-1; TRBD1 agrees at 9 bases. Trimming at V came to 2 bases and at J to 8 bases, leaving 7 bases not matched to a gene. CDR1 and CDR2 (germline): SGHRS, YFSETQ. The CDR3 runs to 15 residues. Here the CDR3 reads CASSLTGQGLEKLFF. In DNA, the CDR3 is TGCGCCAGCAGCTTAACGGGACAGGGTTTAGAAAAACTGTTTTTT.

The chain recombines TRBV12-3 or TRBV12-4 with TRBJ2-1; 11 nucleotides agree with TRBD1. V lost 5 bases, J lost 5 bases, and 5 bases stayed unmatched. The CDR3 is 15 residues long. DNA of the CDR3: TGTGCCAGCAGTAGGACAGGGGGCGTAAACAATGAGCAGTTCTTC. This translates into CASSRTGGVNNEQFF.